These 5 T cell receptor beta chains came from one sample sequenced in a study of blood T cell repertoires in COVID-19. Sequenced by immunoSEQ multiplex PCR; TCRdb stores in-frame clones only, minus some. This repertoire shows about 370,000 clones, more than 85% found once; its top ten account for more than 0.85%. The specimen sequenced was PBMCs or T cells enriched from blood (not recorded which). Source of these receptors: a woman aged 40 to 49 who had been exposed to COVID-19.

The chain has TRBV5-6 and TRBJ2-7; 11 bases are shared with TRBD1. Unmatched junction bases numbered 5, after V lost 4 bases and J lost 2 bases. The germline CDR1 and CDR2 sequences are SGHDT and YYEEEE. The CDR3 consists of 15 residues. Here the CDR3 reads CASSEGQGDPYEQYF. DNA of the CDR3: TGTGCCAGCAGCGAGGGACAGGGGGATCCCTACGAGCAGTACTTC.

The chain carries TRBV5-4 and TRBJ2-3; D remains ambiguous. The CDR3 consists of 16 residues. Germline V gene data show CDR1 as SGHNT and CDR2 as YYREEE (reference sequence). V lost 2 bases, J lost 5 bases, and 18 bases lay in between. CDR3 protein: CASSFESARARDTQYF. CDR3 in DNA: TGTGCCAGCAGCTTTGAGAGCGCGAGAGCGCGAGATACGCAGTATTTT.

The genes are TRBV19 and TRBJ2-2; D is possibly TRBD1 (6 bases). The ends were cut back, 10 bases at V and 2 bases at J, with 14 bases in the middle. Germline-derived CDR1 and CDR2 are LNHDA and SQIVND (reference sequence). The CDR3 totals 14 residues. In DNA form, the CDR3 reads TGTGCCACCAAGAACAGGGTCAACACCGGGGAGCTGTTTTTT. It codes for CATKNRVNTGELFF. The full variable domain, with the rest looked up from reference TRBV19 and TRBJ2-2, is DGGITQSPKYLFRKEGQNVTLSCEQNLNHDAMYWYRQDPGQGLRLIYYSQIVNDFQKGDIAEGYSVSREKKESFPLTVTSAQKNPTAFYLCATKNRVNTGELFFGEGSRLTVL.

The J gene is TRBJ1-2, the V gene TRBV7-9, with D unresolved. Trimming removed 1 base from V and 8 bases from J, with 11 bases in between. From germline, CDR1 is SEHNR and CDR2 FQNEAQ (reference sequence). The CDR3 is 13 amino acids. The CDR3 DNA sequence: TGTGCCAGCAGCTTAGGTTTCGAGTCCGGCTACACCTTC. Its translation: CASSLGFESGYTF.

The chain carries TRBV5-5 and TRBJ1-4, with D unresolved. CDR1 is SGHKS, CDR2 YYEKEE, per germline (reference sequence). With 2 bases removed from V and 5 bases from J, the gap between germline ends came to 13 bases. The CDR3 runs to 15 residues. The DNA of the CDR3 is TGTGCCAGCAGCTTCCTCGAGCCACCGAATGAAAAACTGTTTTTT. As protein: CASSFLEPPNEKLFF.